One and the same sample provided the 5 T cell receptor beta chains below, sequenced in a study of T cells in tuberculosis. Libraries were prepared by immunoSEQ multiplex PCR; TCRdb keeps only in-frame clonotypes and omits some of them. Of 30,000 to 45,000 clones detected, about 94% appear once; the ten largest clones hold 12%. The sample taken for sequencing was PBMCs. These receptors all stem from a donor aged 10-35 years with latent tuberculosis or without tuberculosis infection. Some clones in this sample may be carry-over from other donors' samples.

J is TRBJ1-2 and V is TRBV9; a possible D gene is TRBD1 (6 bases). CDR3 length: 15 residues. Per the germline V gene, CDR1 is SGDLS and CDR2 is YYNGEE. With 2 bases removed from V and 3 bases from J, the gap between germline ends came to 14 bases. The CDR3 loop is CASSVTQGLDYGYTF. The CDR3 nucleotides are TGTGCCAGCAGCGTTACGCAGGGGTTGGACTATGGCTACACCTTC.

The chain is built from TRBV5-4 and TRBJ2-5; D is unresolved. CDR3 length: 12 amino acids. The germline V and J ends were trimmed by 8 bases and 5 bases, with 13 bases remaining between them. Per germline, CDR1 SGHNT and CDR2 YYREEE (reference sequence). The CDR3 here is CASSPSGETQYF. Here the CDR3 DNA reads TGTGCCAGTAGCCCTAGTGGGGAGACCCAGTACTTC.

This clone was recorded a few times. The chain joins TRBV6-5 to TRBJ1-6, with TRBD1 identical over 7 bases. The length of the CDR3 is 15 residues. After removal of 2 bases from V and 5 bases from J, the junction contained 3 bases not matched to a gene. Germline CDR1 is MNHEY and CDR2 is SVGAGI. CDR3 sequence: CASSYQGGDNSPLHF. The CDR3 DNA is TGTGCCAGCAGTTACCAAGGGGGCGATAATTCACCCCTCCACTTT.

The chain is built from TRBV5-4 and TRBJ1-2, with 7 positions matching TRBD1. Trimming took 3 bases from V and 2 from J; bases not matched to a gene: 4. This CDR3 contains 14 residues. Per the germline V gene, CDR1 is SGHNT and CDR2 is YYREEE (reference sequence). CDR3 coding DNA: TGTGCCAGCAGCTCCCGGGACAGCAACTATGGCTACACCTTC. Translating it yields CASSSRDSNYGYTF.

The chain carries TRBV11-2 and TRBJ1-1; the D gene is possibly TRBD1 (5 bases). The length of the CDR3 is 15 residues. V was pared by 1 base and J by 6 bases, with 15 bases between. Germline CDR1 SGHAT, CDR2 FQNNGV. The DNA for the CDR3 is TGTGCCAGCAGCTTAGCCGGGGGGGTGATCCCTGAAGCTTTCTTT. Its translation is CASSLAGGVIPEAFF.